This T cell receptor beta chain was profiled in a study of T cell responses to AZD1222 COVID-19 vaccine. Produced via immunoSEQ multiplex PCR; TCRdb's table is partial and in-frame only. The sample lists about 89,000 clones, under 95% occurring once. V shed 6 bases, J shed 5 bases, and the junction held 6 bases outside the gene matches. The CDR3 has 13 residues. Germline CDR1 LNHDA, CDR2 SQIVND (reference sequence). The chain employs TRBV19 and TRBJ2-7; 8 positions agree with TRBD1. This TCR was recovered from an adult in good health. The starting material was peripheral blood, obtained on day 0 of MenACWY control vaccination. In nucleotides, the CDR3 is TGTGCCAGTAGCGACAGGGGCCCCCACGAGCAGTACTTC. Translation: CASSDRGPHEQYF.